The present TCR beta chain was sequenced within a study of shared clonotypes between healthy human individuals. General observations from the study: It was the few donors that limited the genetic and exposure-history diversity represented.

About this clone: Its antigen is still unknown.

Trimming left V 0 bases short and J 4 bases short, with 12 bases between. This CDR3 has 15 amino acids. From germline, CDR1 is SGHRS and CDR2 YFSETQ. This table comes from immunoSEQ multiplex PCR, and its TCRdb copy is limited to in-frame clones, with some not included. The table shows about 1.1 million clones, with approximately 80% occurring only once. The TCR was taken from a man aged 18 to 29 in good health. Some clones in this sample may be carry-over from other donors' samples. Sequencing was done on a sample of memory CD4+ T cells from PBMCs. Subset given: CD45RA-negative fraction. The chain recombines TRBV5-1 with TRBJ2-3, with D unresolved. The chain's CDR3 is CASSLVRVGPDTQYF. DNA of the CDR3: TGCGCCAGCAGCTTGGTTCGAGTTGGCCCAGATACGCAGTATTTT. The full variable domain, rest sourced from reference TRBV5-1 and TRBJ2-3, is KAGVTQTPRYLIKTRGQQVTLSCSPISGHRSVSWYQQTPGQGLQFLFEYFSETQRNKGNFPGRFSGRQFSNSRSEMNVSTLELGDSALYLCASSLVRVGPDTQYFGPGTRLTVL.